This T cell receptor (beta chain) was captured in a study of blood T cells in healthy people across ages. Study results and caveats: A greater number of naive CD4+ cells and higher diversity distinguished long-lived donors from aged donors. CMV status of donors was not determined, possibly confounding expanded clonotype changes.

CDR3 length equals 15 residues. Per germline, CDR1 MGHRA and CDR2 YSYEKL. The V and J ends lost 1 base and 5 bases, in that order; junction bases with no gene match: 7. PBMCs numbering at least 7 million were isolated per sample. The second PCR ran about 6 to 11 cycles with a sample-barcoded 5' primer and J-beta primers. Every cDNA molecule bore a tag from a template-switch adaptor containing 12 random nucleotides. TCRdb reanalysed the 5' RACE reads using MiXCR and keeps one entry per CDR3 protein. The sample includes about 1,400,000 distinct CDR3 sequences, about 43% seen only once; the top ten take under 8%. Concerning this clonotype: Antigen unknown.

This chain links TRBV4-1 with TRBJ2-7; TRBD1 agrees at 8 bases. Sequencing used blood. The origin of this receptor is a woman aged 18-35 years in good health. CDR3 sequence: CASSQGRPGGDEQYF. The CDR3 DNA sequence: TGCGCCAGCAGCCAAGGCCGCCCAGGGGGCGACGAGCAGTACTTC.